There are many counts of the clone carrying this T cell receptor beta chain. Its antigen remains unknown. RNA transcripts were the template, and TCR beta CDR3 regions were amplified from them. Scientists carried out first-round RT-PCR using HTBI primers and then a second-round multiplex PCR. TCRdb re-derived calls from the multiplex PCR reads in MiXCR, one entry per CDR3 protein. This table holds about 620,000 distinct CDR3 sequences, over 20% found once. The V end lost 6 bases, the J end lost 1 base, and 13 bases lay between the germline ends. CDR1 and CDR2 from the germline V gene are MNHEY and SMNVEV (reference sequence). The CDR3 is made up of 14 amino acids. These data belong to a study of Graves' ophthalmopathy and Graves' hyperthyroidism. General study findings and limits: For predicting ophthalmopathy progression, the model had nearly 71% sensitivity and roughly 72% specificity.

The chain carries TRBV27 and TRBJ2-7; D gene unclear. This receptor was taken from a woman under 30 with stable Graves' hyperthyroidism. Some clones in this sample may be carry-over from other donors' samples. Material: peripheral blood. The CDR3 is CASSSIQDSYEQYF. The CDR3 DNA follows: TGTGCCAGCAGCTCCATTCAGGATTCCTACGAGCAGTACTTC.